The rows below give T cell receptor beta chains drawn from one sample of a study of glioma-infiltrating T cells. TCRdb reprocessed the multiplex PCR reads with MiXCR, giving one entry per CDR3 protein. The repertoire holds about 5,700 distinct CDR3 sequences, with about 45% as singletons. The sample taken for sequencing was glioma tissue, nonneoplastic brain tissue, or PBMCs (not recorded which). The source of these receptors is a human donor with low-grade glioma or glioblastoma, undergoing nonglioma brain surgery, or in good health (not recorded which). CDR3s include the opening cysteine and the closing phenylalanine or tryptophan. The order of the fields is J gene, clone size, V gene, D gene, CDR3 protein, CDR3 DNA. The D gene is left open where the match is weak. Clone size is shown for a subset of rows, as once, few, many or a class of expanded clone.

j_gene: TRBJ2-4; abundance: medium-sized; v_gene: TRBV2; d_gene: TRBD1; CDR3aa: CASSEDRGMLNIQYF; CDR3nt: TGTGCCAGCAGTGAAGACAGGGGAATGTTGAACATTCAGTACTTC
j_gene: TRBJ2-1; abundance: -; v_gene: TRBV6-2/TRBV6-3; d_gene: -; CDR3aa: CASVGRPSYNEQFF; CDR3nt: TGTGCCAGCGTTGGCAGGCCCTCCTACAATGAGCAGTTCTTC
j_gene: TRBJ1-5; abundance: few; v_gene: TRBV6-5; d_gene: -; CDR3aa: CASSYSGGDQPQHF; CDR3nt: TGTGCCAGCAGTTACTCGGGGGGAGATCAGCCCCAGCATTTT
j_gene: TRBJ2-3; abundance: once; v_gene: TRBV6-1; d_gene: -; CDR3aa: CASRLTSSTDTQYF; CDR3nt: TGTGCCAGCAGATTAACCTCTAGCACAGATACGCAGTATTTT
j_gene: TRBJ1-1; abundance: -; v_gene: TRBV3-1; d_gene: TRBD1; CDR3aa: CASIQTGRNTEAFF; CDR3nt: TGTGCCAGCATCCAGACAGGGAGGAACACTGAAGCTTTCTTT
j_gene: TRBJ1-1; abundance: few; v_gene: TRBV9; d_gene: -; CDR3aa: CASSRGNMNTEAFF; CDR3nt: TGTGCCAGCAGCCGGGGAAACATGAACACTGAAGCTTTCTTT
j_gene: TRBJ2-1; abundance: medium-sized; v_gene: TRBV2; d_gene: TRBD2; CDR3aa: CASSGTGGPNNEQFF; CDR3nt: TGTGCCAGCAGTGGGACGGGAGGACCTAACAATGAGCAGTTCTTC
j_gene: TRBJ1-1; abundance: -; v_gene: TRBV20-1; d_gene: -; CDR3aa: CSASEGRDTEAFF; CDR3nt: TGCAGTGCTAGCGAGGGAAGGGACACTGAAGCTTTCTTT
j_gene: TRBJ1-5; abundance: -; v_gene: TRBV7-2; d_gene: -; CDR3aa: CASRAGNQPQHF; CDR3nt: TGTGCCAGCAGAGCCGGCAATCAGCCCCAGCATTTT
j_gene: TRBJ2-3; abundance: many; v_gene: TRBV2; d_gene: -; CDR3aa: CASSLTVTSTDTQYF; CDR3nt: TGTGCCAGCAGCCTGACAGTCACTAGCACAGATACGCAGTATTTT
j_gene: TRBJ2-1; abundance: -; v_gene: TRBV20-1; d_gene: -; CDR3aa: CISLFTFGFHNYQFF; CDR3nt: TGCATTTCCCTATTTACATTTGGCTTCCACAATTATCAGTTCTTC
j_gene: TRBJ2-1; abundance: -; v_gene: TRBV6-6; d_gene: -; CDR3aa: CASSYTRVRNEQFF; CDR3nt: TGTGCCAGCAGTTACACCAGGGTCCGCAATGAGCAGTTCTTC
j_gene: TRBJ2-1; abundance: medium-sized; v_gene: TRBV20-1; d_gene: TRBD2; CDR3aa: CSASPASGRALDEQFF; CDR3nt: TGCAGTGCTAGTCCGGCTAGCGGGAGGGCCTTGGATGAGCAGTTCTTC
j_gene: TRBJ2-7; abundance: -; v_gene: TRBV20-1; d_gene: -; CDR3aa: CSARDDSGRYEQYF; CDR3nt: TGCAGTGCTAGAGATGATAGCGGCAGATACGAGCAGTACTTC
j_gene: TRBJ2-7; abundance: medium-sized; v_gene: TRBV20-1; d_gene: TRBD1; CDR3aa: CSARSPDRQQVGEQYF; CDR3nt: TGCAGTGCTAGATCACCGGACAGGCAGCAAGTCGGAGAGCAGTACTTC
j_gene: TRBJ2-3; abundance: -; v_gene: TRBV30; d_gene: TRBD2; CDR3aa: CAWLLAGHSDTQYF; CDR3nt: TGTGCCTGGCTCCTAGCGGGACACTCAGATACGCAGTATTTT
j_gene: TRBJ2-7; abundance: many; v_gene: TRBV7-8; d_gene: -; CDR3aa: CASSLRPRYEQYF; CDR3nt: TGTGCCAGCAGCCTCCGACCACGCTACGAGCAGTACTTC
j_gene: TRBJ2-3; abundance: large; v_gene: TRBV28; d_gene: TRBD1; CDR3aa: CASSLSVGQGSTDTQYF; CDR3nt: TGTGCCAGCAGTTTAAGTGTGGGACAGGGAAGCACAGATACGCAGTATTTT
j_gene: TRBJ2-7; abundance: -; v_gene: TRBV25-1; d_gene: -; CDR3aa: CASSFIGAAPYEQYF; CDR3nt: TGTGCCAGCAGTTTTATCGGGGCTGCACCCTACGAGCAGTACTTC
j_gene: TRBJ2-7; abundance: many; v_gene: TRBV29-1; d_gene: -; CDR3aa: CSVFNQGGYEQYF; CDR3nt: TGCAGCGTTTTCAACCAGGGGGGCTACGAGCAGTACTTC
j_gene: TRBJ1-1; abundance: medium-sized; v_gene: TRBV7-2; d_gene: -; CDR3aa: CASSLAGGRSEAFF; CDR3nt: TGTGCCAGCAGCTTAGCGGGGGGTCGGAGTGAAGCTTTCTTT
j_gene: TRBJ2-4; abundance: medium-sized; v_gene: TRBV20-1; d_gene: TRBD1; CDR3aa: CSARGWDSPEAKNIQYF; CDR3nt: TGCAGTGCTAGGGGGTGGGACAGTCCTGAAGCCAAAAACATTCAGTACTTC
j_gene: TRBJ2-5; abundance: -; v_gene: TRBV6-1; d_gene: -; CDR3aa: CASSEVWVGEETQYF; CDR3nt: TGTGCCAGCAGTGAAGTTTGGGTTGGGGAAGAGACCCAGTACTTC
j_gene: TRBJ2-2; abundance: many; v_gene: TRBV6-6; d_gene: -; CDR3aa: CASSYGSRELFF; CDR3nt: TGTGCCAGCAGTTACGGCAGCAGGGAGCTGTTTTTT
j_gene: TRBJ2-1; abundance: medium-sized; v_gene: TRBV7-2; d_gene: -; CDR3aa: CASSLAPPDDEQFF; CDR3nt: TGTGCCAGCAGCTTAGCGCCACCAGACGATGAGCAGTTCTTC
j_gene: TRBJ1-1; abundance: -; v_gene: TRBV6-9; d_gene: -; CDR3aa: CAGRYLNSAEAFF; CDR3nt: TGTGCCGGGAGGTATTTGAATTCCGCTGAAGCTTTCTTT
j_gene: TRBJ2-3; abundance: many; v_gene: TRBV7-9; d_gene: TRBD2; CDR3aa: CASSLVRGEEDTQYF; CDR3nt: TGTGCCAGCAGCTTAGTCCGGGGGGAAGAGGATACGCAGTATTTT
j_gene: TRBJ1-5; abundance: few; v_gene: TRBV27; d_gene: -; CDR3aa: CASSYEANQPQHF; CDR3nt: TGTGCCAGCAGTTACGAGGCGAATCAGCCCCAGCATTTT
j_gene: TRBJ2-4; abundance: many; v_gene: TRBV5-1; d_gene: TRBD1; CDR3aa: CASSLSTGKYIQYF; CDR3nt: TGCGCCAGCAGCTTGTCGACAGGGAAGTACATTCAGTACTTC
j_gene: TRBJ1-1; abundance: -; v_gene: TRBV27; d_gene: -; CDR3aa: CASSLFANTEAFF; CDR3nt: TGTGCCAGCAGTTTGTTTGCTAACACTGAAGCTTTCTTT
j_gene: TRBJ1-1; abundance: -; v_gene: TRBV4-1; d_gene: -; CDR3aa: CASSLATGWGEAFF; CDR3nt: TGCGCCAGCAGCCTTGCGACGGGATGGGGTGAAGCTTTCTTT
j_gene: TRBJ1-3; abundance: -; v_gene: TRBV6-1; d_gene: -; CDR3aa: CASSLGDGNTIYF; CDR3nt: TGTGCCAGCAGTTTAGGGGATGGAAACACCATATATTTT
j_gene: TRBJ2-3; abundance: -; v_gene: TRBV20-1; d_gene: -; CDR3aa: CSASPPGSSTDTQYF; CDR3nt: TGCAGTGCTAGCCCTCCGGGGTCAAGCACAGATACGCAGTATTTT
j_gene: TRBJ2-1; abundance: few; v_gene: TRBV6-2/TRBV6-3; d_gene: -; CDR3aa: CASSYLGPEYNEQFF; CDR3nt: TGTGCCAGCAGTTACTTGGGGCCGGAGTACAATGAGCAGTTCTTC
j_gene: TRBJ1-6; abundance: medium-sized; v_gene: TRBV2; d_gene: -; CDR3aa: CASNGQSLHF; CDR3nt: TGTGCCAGCAATGGACAGAGCCTCCACTTT
j_gene: TRBJ2-3; abundance: medium-sized; v_gene: TRBV20-1; d_gene: TRBD2; CDR3aa: CSARRGTSMADTQYF; CDR3nt: TGCAGTGCTCGACGAGGGACTAGTATGGCAGATACGCAGTATTTT
j_gene: TRBJ1-2; abundance: medium-sized; v_gene: TRBV24-1; d_gene: -; CDR3aa: CATSDNRGYGYTF; CDR3nt: TGTGCCACCAGTGATAACCGGGGCTATGGCTACACCTTC
j_gene: TRBJ2-5; abundance: large; v_gene: TRBV20-1; d_gene: -; CDR3aa: CSALRLESLETQYF; CDR3nt: TGCAGTGCACTCCGACTAGAATCGTTAGAGACCCAGTACTTC
j_gene: TRBJ2-5; abundance: -; v_gene: TRBV6-2/TRBV6-3; d_gene: TRBD1; CDR3aa: CASSYRDRETQYF; CDR3nt: TGTGCCAGCAGTTACCGGGACAGGGAGACCCAGTACTTC
j_gene: TRBJ1-1; abundance: -; v_gene: TRBV11-2; d_gene: -; CDR3aa: CASSHWDTEAFF; CDR3nt: TGTGCCAGCAGCCACTGGGACACTGAAGCTTTCTTT
j_gene: TRBJ2-7; abundance: many; v_gene: TRBV5-1; d_gene: -; CDR3aa: CASSAPRDLGTIYEQYF; CDR3nt: TGCGCCAGCAGCGCACCCCGGGACTTGGGTACTATTTACGAGCAGTACTTC
j_gene: TRBJ2-5; abundance: many; v_gene: TRBV3-1; d_gene: TRBD1; CDR3aa: CASSQGPTGAETQYF; CDR3nt: TGTGCCAGCAGCCAAGGACCAACAGGGGCCGAGACCCAGTACTTC
j_gene: TRBJ1-2; abundance: many; v_gene: TRBV7-2; d_gene: TRBD1; CDR3aa: CASSLGVGTGAYGYTF; CDR3nt: TGTGCCAGCAGCTTGGGAGTCGGGACAGGGGCCTATGGCTACACCTTC
j_gene: TRBJ2-1; abundance: once; v_gene: TRBV20-1; d_gene: TRBD2; CDR3aa: CSAGLSSGPDDNGQFF; CDR3nt: TGCAGTGCTGGGCTGTCTAGCGGACCAGATGACAATGGGCAGTTCTTC
j_gene: TRBJ1-1; abundance: medium-sized; v_gene: TRBV28; d_gene: -; CDR3aa: CASSLGGFAEAFF; CDR3nt: TGTGCCAGCAGTTTGGGGGGGTTCGCTGAAGCTTTCTTT
j_gene: TRBJ2-7; abundance: many; v_gene: TRBV7-8; d_gene: -; CDR3aa: CASRKDYEQYF; CDR3nt: TGTGCCAGCAGAAAGGACTACGAGCAGTACTTC
j_gene: TRBJ2-5; abundance: many; v_gene: TRBV29-1; d_gene: -; CDR3aa: CSVEPRGLGQETQYF; CDR3nt: TGCAGCGTTGAACCCCGGGGTCTTGGGCAAGAGACCCAGTACTTC
j_gene: TRBJ1-2; abundance: medium-sized; v_gene: TRBV27; d_gene: TRBD1; CDR3aa: CASSLSQGTDYGYTF; CDR3nt: TGTGCCAGCAGTTTATCACAGGGGACGGACTATGGCTACACCTTC
j_gene: TRBJ2-1; abundance: -; v_gene: TRBV5-4; d_gene: -; CDR3aa: CASSSYGGSYNEQFF; CDR3nt: TGCGCCAGCAGCTCTTACGGGGGCTCCTACAATGAGCAGTTCTTC
j_gene: TRBJ1-1; abundance: -; v_gene: TRBV6-1; d_gene: TRBD1; CDR3aa: CASGTGDWYTEAFF; CDR3nt: TGTGCCAGCGGGACAGGGGATTGGTACACTGAAGCTTTCTTT
j_gene: TRBJ1-1; abundance: many; v_gene: TRBV5-1; d_gene: -; CDR3aa: CASSTEGLYTEAFF; CDR3nt: TGCGCCAGCAGCACTGAGGGCTTATACACTGAAGCTTTCTTT
j_gene: TRBJ2-7; abundance: few; v_gene: TRBV20-1; d_gene: -; CDR3aa: CSATSGTGAYEQYF; CDR3nt: TGCAGTGCCACCTCTGGAACGGGGGCCTACGAGCAGTACTTC
j_gene: TRBJ2-3; abundance: -; v_gene: TRBV6-1; d_gene: -; CDR3aa: CASSRRNPDTRYF; CDR3nt: TGTGCTAGCAGTAGACGTAATCCAGATACGCGGTATTTT
j_gene: TRBJ2-1; abundance: -; v_gene: TRBV6-2/TRBV6-3; d_gene: -; CDR3aa: CASSFYICSATGGWNEQFF; CDR3nt: -
j_gene: TRBJ1-5; abundance: -; v_gene: TRBV7-2; d_gene: -; CDR3aa: CASRPDTYSNQPQHF; CDR3nt: TGTGCCAGCAGACCGGACACTTATAGCAATCAGCCCCAGCATTTT
j_gene: TRBJ2-5; abundance: many; v_gene: TRBV5-1; d_gene: -; CDR3aa: CASSLNTAGETQYF; CDR3nt: TGCGCCAGCAGCTTGAACACGGCAGGGGAGACCCAGTACTTC
j_gene: TRBJ1-1; abundance: -; v_gene: TRBV2; d_gene: -; CDR3aa: CASSVRGFGTEAFF; CDR3nt: TGTGCCAGCAGTGTGCGAGGGTTCGGCACTGAAGCTTTCTTT
j_gene: TRBJ2-1; abundance: medium-sized; v_gene: TRBV20-1; d_gene: TRBD1; CDR3aa: CSAAHSPGQGATNGPCNEQFF; CDR3nt: TGCAGTGCTGCCCACTCACCGGGACAGGGGGCAACCAACGGCCCCTGCAATGAGCAGTTCTTC
j_gene: TRBJ1-1; abundance: -; v_gene: TRBV27; d_gene: -; CDR3aa: CASSTLQGNTEAFF; CDR3nt: TGTGCCAGCAGTACCCTACAGGGTAACACTGAAGCTTTCTTT